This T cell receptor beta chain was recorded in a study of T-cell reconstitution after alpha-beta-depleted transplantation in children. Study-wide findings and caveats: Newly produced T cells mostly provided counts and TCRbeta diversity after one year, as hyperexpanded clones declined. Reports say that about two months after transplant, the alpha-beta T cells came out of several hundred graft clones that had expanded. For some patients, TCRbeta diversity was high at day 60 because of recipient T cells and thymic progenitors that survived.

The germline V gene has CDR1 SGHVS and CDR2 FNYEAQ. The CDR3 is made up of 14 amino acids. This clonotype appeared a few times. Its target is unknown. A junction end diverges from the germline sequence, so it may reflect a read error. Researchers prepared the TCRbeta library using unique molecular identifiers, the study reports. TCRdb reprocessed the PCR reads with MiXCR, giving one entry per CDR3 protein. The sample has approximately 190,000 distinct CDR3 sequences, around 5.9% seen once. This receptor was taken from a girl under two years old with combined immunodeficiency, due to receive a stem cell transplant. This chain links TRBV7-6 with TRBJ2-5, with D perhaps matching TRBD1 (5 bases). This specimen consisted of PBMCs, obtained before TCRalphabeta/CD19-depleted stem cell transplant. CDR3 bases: TGTGCCAGCAACTTAGGTCAGGGTCGAGGGACCCAGTACTTC. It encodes CASNLGQGRGTQYF. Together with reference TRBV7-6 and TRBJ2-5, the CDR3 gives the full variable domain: GAGVSQSPRYKVTKRGQDVALRCDPISGHVSLYWYRQALGQGPEFLTYFNYEAQQDKSGLPNDRFSAERPEGSISTLTIQRTEQRDSAMYRCASNLGQGRGTQYFGPGTRLLVL.